The clone carrying this T cell receptor (beta chain) was counted once. What it binds is unknown. Prior to thyroid surgery, none of the patients had received any treatment. V shed 4 bases, J shed 0 bases, and the junction held 4 bases outside the gene matches. In germline, CDR1 is SGHRS, CDR2 YFSETQ. The CDR3 loop spans 15 amino acids. Source study methods: Differences in CDR3 between clinicopathological groups were drawn on to build a classifier intended to discriminate distant-metastatic papillary thyroid cancer patients. From the PCR reads, TCRdb re-called clones with MiXCR. The V and J calls and clone size are TCRdb's, not the authors'. Counted here are 7,500 to 9,500 clones, roughly 25% occurring once; the ten biggest clones make up over 5%. These data are taken from a study of metastatic and nonmetastatic thyroid tumors. Study-level background: Across peripheral blood and tumor or nodule tissue samples taken from malignant and benign thyroid patients, the repertoires were compared with one another.

Study-level points and caveats: In blood and tumor, TCR beta diversity was reportedly significantly higher in malignant thyroid tumors than in benign nodules.

Sequenced: adjacent normal tissue. The V gene is TRBV5-1, the J gene TRBJ1-1; 9 bases are a match to TRBD1. This receptor was obtained from a female donor with papillary thyroid cancer or a benign thyroid nodule (not recorded which). Some clones in this sample may be carry-over from other donors' samples. CDR3 nucleotides: TGCGCCAGCAGCCCTGGACAGGGGTTGAACACTGAAGCTTTCTTT. As protein: CASSPGQGLNTEAFF.